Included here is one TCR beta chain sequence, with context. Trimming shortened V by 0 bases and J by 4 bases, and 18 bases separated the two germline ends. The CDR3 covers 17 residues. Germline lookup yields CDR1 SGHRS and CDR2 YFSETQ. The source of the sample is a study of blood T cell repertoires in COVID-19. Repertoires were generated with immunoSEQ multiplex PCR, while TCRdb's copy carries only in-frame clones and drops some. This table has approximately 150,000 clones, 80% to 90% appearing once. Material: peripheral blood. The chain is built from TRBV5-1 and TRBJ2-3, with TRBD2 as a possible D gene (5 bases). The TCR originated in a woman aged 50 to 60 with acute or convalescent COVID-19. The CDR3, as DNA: TGCGCCAGCAGCTTGGCGGCGGGTCGAGGGAGCGCAGATACGCAGTATTTT. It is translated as CASSLAAGRGSADTQYF.